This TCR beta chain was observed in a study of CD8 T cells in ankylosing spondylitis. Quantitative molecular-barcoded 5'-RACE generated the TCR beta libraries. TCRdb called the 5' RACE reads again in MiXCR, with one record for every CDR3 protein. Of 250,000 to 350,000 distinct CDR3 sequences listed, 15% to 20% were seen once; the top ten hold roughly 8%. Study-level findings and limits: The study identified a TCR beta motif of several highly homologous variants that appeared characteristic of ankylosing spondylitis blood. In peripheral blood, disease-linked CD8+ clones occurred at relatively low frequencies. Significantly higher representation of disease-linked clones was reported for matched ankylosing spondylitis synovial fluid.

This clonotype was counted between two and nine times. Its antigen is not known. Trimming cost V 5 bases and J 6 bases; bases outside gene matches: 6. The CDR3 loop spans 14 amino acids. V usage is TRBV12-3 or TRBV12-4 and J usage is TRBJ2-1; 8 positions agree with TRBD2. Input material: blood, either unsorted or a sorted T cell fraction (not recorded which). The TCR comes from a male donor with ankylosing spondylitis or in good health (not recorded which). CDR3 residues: CASSTGTRVNEQFF. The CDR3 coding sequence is TGTGCCAGCAGTACAGGGACTAGGGTCAATGAGCAGTTCTTC.